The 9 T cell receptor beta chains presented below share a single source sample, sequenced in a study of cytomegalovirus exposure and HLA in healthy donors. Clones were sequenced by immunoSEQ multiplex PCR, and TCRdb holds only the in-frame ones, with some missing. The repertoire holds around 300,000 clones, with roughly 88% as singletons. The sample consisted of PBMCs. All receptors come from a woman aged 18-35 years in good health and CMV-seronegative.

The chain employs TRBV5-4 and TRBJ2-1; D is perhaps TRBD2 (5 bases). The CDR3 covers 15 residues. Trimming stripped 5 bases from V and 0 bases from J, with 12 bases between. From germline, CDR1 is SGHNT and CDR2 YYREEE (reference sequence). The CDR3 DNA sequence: TGTGCCAGCAGTCCCAGCGGTAGCTCCTACAATGAGCAGTTCTTC. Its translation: CASSPSGSSYNEQFF.

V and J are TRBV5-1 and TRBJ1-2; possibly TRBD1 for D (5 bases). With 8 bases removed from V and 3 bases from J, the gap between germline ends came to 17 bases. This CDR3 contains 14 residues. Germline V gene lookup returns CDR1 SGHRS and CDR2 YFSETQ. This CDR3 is CASKIRGQDYGYTF. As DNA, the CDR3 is TGCGCCAGTAAGATTAGGGGTCAAGACTATGGCTACACCTTC.

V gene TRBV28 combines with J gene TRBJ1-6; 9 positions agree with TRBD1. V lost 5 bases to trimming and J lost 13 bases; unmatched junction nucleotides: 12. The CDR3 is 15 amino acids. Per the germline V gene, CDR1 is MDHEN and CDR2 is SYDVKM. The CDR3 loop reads CASSPGTGRSGPLHF. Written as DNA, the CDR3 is TGTGCCAGCAGTCCCGGGACAGGGCGCTCGGGTCCCCTCCACTTT.

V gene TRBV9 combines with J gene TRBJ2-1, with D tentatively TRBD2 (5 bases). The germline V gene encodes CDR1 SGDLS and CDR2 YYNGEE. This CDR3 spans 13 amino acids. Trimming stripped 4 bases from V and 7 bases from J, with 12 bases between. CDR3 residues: CASSLLTGNEQFF. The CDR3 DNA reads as TGTGCCAGCAGCCTATTAACGGGGAATGAGCAGTTCTTC.

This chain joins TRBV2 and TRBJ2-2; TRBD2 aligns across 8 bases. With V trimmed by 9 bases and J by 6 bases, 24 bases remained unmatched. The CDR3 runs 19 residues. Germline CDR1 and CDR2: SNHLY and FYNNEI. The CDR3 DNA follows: TGTGCCAGAGACCCGAACCCTTCGGGTGGGACTAGGGTCCCCGGGGAGCTGTTTTTT. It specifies CARDPNPSGGTRVPGELFF.

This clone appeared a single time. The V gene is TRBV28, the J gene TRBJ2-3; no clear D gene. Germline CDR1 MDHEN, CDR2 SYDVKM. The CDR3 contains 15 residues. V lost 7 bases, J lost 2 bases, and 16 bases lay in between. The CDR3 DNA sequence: TGTGCCAGCACCTTGGCAGGTCCGGCCACAGATACGCAGTATTTT. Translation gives CASTLAGPATDTQYF.

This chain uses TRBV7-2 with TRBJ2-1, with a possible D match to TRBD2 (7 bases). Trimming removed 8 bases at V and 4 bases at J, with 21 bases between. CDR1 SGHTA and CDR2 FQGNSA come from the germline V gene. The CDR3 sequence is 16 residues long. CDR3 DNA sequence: TGTGCCAGCGGTCGGGCGGGGAGGGGGACTTACAATGAGCAGTTCTTC. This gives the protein CASGRAGRGTYNEQFF. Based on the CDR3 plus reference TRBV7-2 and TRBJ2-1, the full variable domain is GAGVSQSPSNKVTEKGKDVELRCDPISGHTALYWYRQSLGQGLEFLIYFQGNSAPDKSGLPSDRFSAERTGGSVSTLTIQRTQQEDSAVYLCASGRAGRGTYNEQFFGPGTRLTVL.

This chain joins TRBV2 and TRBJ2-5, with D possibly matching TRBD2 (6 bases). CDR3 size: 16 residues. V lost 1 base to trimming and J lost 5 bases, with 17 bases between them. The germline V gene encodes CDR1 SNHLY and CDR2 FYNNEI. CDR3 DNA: TGTGCCAGCAGTGAAGAGGAGGGGCTCAGGCGGGAGACCCAGTACTTC. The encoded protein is CASSEEEGLRRETQYF.

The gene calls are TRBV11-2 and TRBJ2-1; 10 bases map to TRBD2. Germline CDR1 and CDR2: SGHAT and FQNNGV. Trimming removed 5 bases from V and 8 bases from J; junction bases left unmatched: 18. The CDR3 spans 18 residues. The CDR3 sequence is CASSPKGWGTSVNHEQFF. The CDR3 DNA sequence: TGTGCCAGCAGCCCAAAAGGATGGGGGACTAGCGTGAACCATGAGCAGTTCTTC.